The T cell receptor beta chain described here comes from a study of cytomegalovirus exposure and HLA in healthy donors. Both 60 Vbeta primers and 13 Jbeta primers went into the PCR. The assay was immunoSEQ multiplex PCR, and TCRdb's table has in-frame clones only and misses some. The sample has approximately 54,000 clones, 82% seen once. Trimming pared 7 bases from V and 0 bases from J, leaving 13 bases between. Germline CDR1 and CDR2: MNHEY and SMNVEV (reference sequence). This CDR3 contains 14 residues. This receptor was taken from a woman aged 18-29 years in good health and CMV-seronegative. Input material: PBMCs. This chain joins TRBV27 and TRBJ2-7; D is perhaps TRBD1 (5 bases). The CDR3 DNA sequence: TGTGCCAGCACCAGGGCCTGGGGCTCCTACGAGCAGTACTTC. It specifies CASTRAWGSYEQYF.